What follows are 5 T cell receptor beta chains derived from one specimen sequenced in a study of T cells in Graves' hyperthyroidism and ophthalmopathy. Regions amplified from RNA transcripts were the TCR beta CDR3 regions. The study used the HTBI primer set for a first-round RT-PCR of the TCR CDR3. TCRdb processed the multiplex PCR reads anew with MiXCR; each CDR3 protein has one entry. The sample carries some 740,000 distinct CDR3 sequences, 13% to 15% recorded once. The sequenced material came from blood. These receptor sequences come from a woman aged 18-29 years with Graves' hyperthyroidism.

This clonotype was counted many times. This sequence joins TRBV6-1 and TRBJ2-1; D is undetermined. Germline V CDR1 and CDR2: MNHNS, SASEGT. V gave up 9 bases and J gave up 1 base, with 13 bases separating them. This CDR3 is 14 amino acids long. CDR3 sequence reads: CARVMDRSYNEQFF. The CDR3 DNA sequence: TGTGCCAGGGTTATGGACCGATCCTACAATGAGCAGTTCTTC.

This clonotype was counted many times. This chain links TRBV13 with TRBJ1-2, with D tentatively TRBD1 (6 bases). This CDR3 region has 14 residues. From germline, CDR1 is PRHDT and CDR2 FYEKMQ (reference sequence). Trimming left V 3 bases short and J 4 bases short, with 12 bases between. The CDR3 loop reads CASSFTTGGYGYTF. The CDR3 bases are TGTGCCAGCAGCTTTACGACAGGAGGCTATGGCTACACCTTC.

At least ten counts were recorded for this clonotype. The chain carries TRBV20-1 and TRBJ2-1, with a tentative D call TRBD2 (5 bases). V lost 3 bases, J lost 6 bases, and 9 bases lay in between. Germline CDR1 DFQATT, CDR2 SNEGSKA (reference sequence). The CDR3 runs 12 residues. The CDR3 DNA follows: TGCAGTGCTAGCCGGACTCCCAATGAGCAGTTCTTC. Translating gives CSASRTPNEQFF.

The CDR3 DNA is TGTGCCAGCAGCTTACTTGGACAGGGGAGCTTGGGAAACACCATATATTTT. Amino acid sequence: CASSLLGQGSLGNTIYF. The rearrangement links TRBV7-2 to TRBJ1-3, with 9 nucleotides matching TRBD1. The ends lost 2 bases at V and 4 bases at J; junction bases unmatched: 9. Germline CDR1 and CDR2: SGHTA and FQGNSA. The CDR3 consists of 17 residues. The complete variable domain, with remaining parts taken from reference TRBV7-2 and TRBJ1-3, reads GAGVSQSPSNKVTEKGKDVELRCDPISGHTALYWYRQSLGQGLEFLIYFQGNSAPDKSGLPSDRFSAERTGGSVSTLTIQRTQQEDSAVYLCASSLLGQGSLGNTIYFGEGSWLTVV.

In its sample, this clonotype was seen a few times. As DNA, the CDR3 is TGTGCTAGTGGTGTTAACGAGGAAGCTTTCTTT. The encoded protein is CASGVNEEAFF. This chain connects TRBV12-5 to TRBJ1-1, with unresolved D. The germline CDR1 and CDR2 sequences are LGHNT and FRNRAP. CDR3 size: 11 residues. Trimming pared 5 bases from V and 8 bases from J, leaving 9 bases between. Combining the CDR3 with reference TRBV12-5 and TRBJ1-1 gives the whole variable domain DARVTQTPRHKVTEMGQEVTMRCQPILGHNTVFWYRQTMMQGLELLAYFRNRAPLDDSGMPKDRFSAEMPDATLATLKIQPSEPRDSAVYFCASGVNEEAFFGQGTRLTVV.